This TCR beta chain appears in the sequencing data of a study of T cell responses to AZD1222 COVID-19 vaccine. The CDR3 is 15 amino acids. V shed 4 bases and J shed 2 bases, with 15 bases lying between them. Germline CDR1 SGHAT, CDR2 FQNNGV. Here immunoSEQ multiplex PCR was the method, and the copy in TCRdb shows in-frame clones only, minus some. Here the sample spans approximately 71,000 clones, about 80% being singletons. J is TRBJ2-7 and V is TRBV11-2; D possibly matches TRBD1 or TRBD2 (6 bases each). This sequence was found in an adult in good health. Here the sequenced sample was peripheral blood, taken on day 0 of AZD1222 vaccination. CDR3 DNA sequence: TGTGCCAGCAGCTATTCCGGGGGCGACGCCTACGAGCAGTACTTC. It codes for CASSYSGGDAYEQYF.